Below, one T cell receptor (beta chain) is given with its context. No antigen is known for it. Per-base qualities were not stored, and no clone one base away is much larger. For sequencing of the TCRbeta CDR3 region, genomic DNA was extracted from the sorted cells. The immunoSEQ Assay was used for sequencing of TCRbeta CDR3 regions. TCRdb retrieved this table from immuneACCESS and kept in-frame rearrangements only. Not all clones are present; in checked studies, unresolved V genes account for under half, and no reason is known for the remainder. This sample has around 8,000 clones in its table, and approximately 71% of those were observed once. Of the sample, roughly half falls within the top ten clones. This sample was taken from a study of OX40 agonist ivuxolimab in advanced cancers. Turning to the overall study: Ivuxolimab was a fully human IgG2 agonistic monoclonal antibody targeting the costimulatory receptor OX40 (CD134). Intravenous ivuxolimab was administered to patients every 2 weeks at six dose levels: 0.01, 0.1, 0.3, 1.5, 3 and 10 mg/kg. Among the roughly 52 dose-escalation patients, some 20 had hepatocellular carcinoma, roughly 15 melanoma, 9 renal cell carcinoma and 9 head and neck cancer. The dose-escalation cohort was around 84% male with a mean age of about 58 years, ranging from 23 to 79. Prior anti-PD-1, anti-PD-L1 or anti-CTLA-4 therapy was permitted, and checkpoint inhibitors had been received by 30% to 40% of dose-escalation patients. Partial responses were achieved by three dose-escalation patients, of whom one had hepatocellular carcinoma and two had cutaneous melanoma. The purpose of peripheral TCRbeta sequencing was to test whether ivuxolimab changed TCR sequence diversity and led to clonal T-cell expansion. The monotherapy dose-escalation portion (N ≈ 50 patients) of the phase I ivuxolimab trial is reported in the paper. The full study reports these points: Clonal expansion of both CD4+ and CD8+ blood T cells was observed from baseline to week 6 at doses 0.1 to 3.0 mg/kg. After ivuxolimab, more expanded clones were found on average in CD8+ T cells than in CD4+ T cells. Low levels of normalized T-cell clonal expansion were also seen in some patients who did not respond. In partial responders in the 0.1-3.0 mg/kg groups, normalized peripheral clonal expansion was found to be among the lowest, especially among CD8+ T cells. The antigen specificity of the clonally expanded peripheral T cells was not determined.

Counted from cysteine to phenylalanine, this CDR3 has 14 amino acids. The CDR3 DNA has 42 bases and is translated from base 1. V is reduced by 3 bases and J by 5 bases, leaving a spacing of 13 bases between them. The trial excluded patients who had a history of autoimmune disease or were on systemic immunosuppression. In every dose cohort, peripheral blood was drawn for TCR sequencing at baseline, cycle 4 day 1, and cycle 7 day 1. Samples came from an open-label, multicenter, first-in-human phase I dose-escalation trial of ivuxolimab. Adults with locally advanced or metastatic melanoma, renal cell carcinoma, hepatocellular carcinoma or head and neck squamous cell carcinoma were enrolled in the trial. Before TCR sequencing, CD4+ T cells and CD8+ T cells from peripheral blood were sorted into separate populations.

The sample was CD4+ or CD8+ T cells sorted from blood, taken in a trial of the OX40 agonist ivuxolimab. The clonotype comes from an adult with an advanced solid tumor such as melanoma, head and neck, liver or kidney cancer. The chain is made from TRBV23-1 and TRBJ1-2; possibly the D gene is TRBD1, per 5 matching bases. TRBV23-1 belongs to the ORF category, with a function that is uncertain. The DNA sequence is TGCGCCAGCAGTCATGGGGGGGGTAGATATGGCTACACCTTC. Translated, this gives CASSHGGGRYGYTF.